Listed here is a single T cell receptor (beta chain). As yet, its antigen is unknown. The sample is drawn from a study of neoadjuvant anti-PD-1 for oral cavity cancer. Study outcomes and limitations: Pretreatment Treg/Th17 ratio correlated inversely with post-treatment tumor clonality. PBMC Gini-index clonality exceeded responders' in non-responders post-nivolumab.

The length of the CDR3 is 15 residues. CDR1 is MNHNS and CDR2 is SASEGT in the germline V gene. Trimming took 5 bases from V and 9 from J; bases not matched to a gene: 10. Analysis of PBMCs was direct, with no culture step. Blood libraries mostly used approximately 450 ng genomic DNA, six replicates each. TCRdb keeps only in-frame clones here, not all; method: immunoSEQ multiplex PCR. The sample yields under 85,000 clones, about four fifths seen once. This receptor was identified in a person aged 35-80 years with oral cavity squamous cell carcinoma. J is TRBJ2-1 and V is TRBV6-1, with 10 bases lining up with TRBD1. Specimen: PBMCs, collected before nivolumab (anti-PD-1) treatment. DNA of the CDR3: TGTGCCAGCAGTCTCTGGGGGACAGGGGTAGGTGAGCAGTTCTTC. This codes for CASSLWGTGVGEQFF.